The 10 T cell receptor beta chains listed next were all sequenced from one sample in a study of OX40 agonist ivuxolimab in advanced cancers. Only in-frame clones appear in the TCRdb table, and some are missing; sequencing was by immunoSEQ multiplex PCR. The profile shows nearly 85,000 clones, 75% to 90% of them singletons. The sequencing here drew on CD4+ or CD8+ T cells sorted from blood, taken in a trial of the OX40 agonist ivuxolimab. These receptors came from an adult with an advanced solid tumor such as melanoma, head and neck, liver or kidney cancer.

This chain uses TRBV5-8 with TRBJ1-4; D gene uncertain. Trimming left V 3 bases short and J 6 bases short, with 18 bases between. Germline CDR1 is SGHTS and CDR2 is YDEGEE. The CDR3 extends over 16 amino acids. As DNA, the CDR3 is TGTGCCAGCAGCTCGATCGGCCTGGGCGTCGATGAAAAACTGTTTTTT. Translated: CASSSIGLGVDEKLFF. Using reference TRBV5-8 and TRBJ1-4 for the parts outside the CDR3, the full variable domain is EAGVTQSPTHLIKTRGQQATLRCSPISGHTSVYWYQQALGLGLQFLLWYDEGEERNRGNFPPRFSGRQFPNYSSELNVNALELEDSALYLCASSSIGLGVDEKLFFGSGTQLSVL.

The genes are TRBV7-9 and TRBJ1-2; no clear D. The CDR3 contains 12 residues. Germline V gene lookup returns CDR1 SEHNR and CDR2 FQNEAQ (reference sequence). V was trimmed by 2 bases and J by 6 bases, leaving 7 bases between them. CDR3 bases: TGTGCCAGCAGCTTATTCCAGAATGGCTACACCTTC. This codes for CASSLFQNGYTF.

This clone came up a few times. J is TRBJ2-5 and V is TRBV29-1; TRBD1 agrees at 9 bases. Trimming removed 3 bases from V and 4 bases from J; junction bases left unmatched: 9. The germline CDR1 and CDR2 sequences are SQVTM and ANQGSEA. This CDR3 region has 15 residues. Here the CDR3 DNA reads TGCAGCGTTGACCGAGGACAGGGGCGCGGAGAGACCCAGTACTTC. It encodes CSVDRGQGRGETQYF.

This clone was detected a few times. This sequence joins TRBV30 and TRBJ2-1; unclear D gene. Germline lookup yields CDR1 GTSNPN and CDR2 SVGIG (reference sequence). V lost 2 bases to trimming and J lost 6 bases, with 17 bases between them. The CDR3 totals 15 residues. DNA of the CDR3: TGTGCCTGGAGTAAAGTAGGTCGTAGGGTCAATGAGCAGTTCTTC. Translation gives CAWSKVGRRVNEQFF. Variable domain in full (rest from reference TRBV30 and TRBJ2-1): SQTIHQWPATLVQPVGSPLSLECTVEGTSNPNLYWYRQAAGRGLQLLFYSVGIGQISSEVPQNLSASRPQDRQFILSSKKLLLSDSGFYLCAWSKVGRRVNEQFFGPGTRLTVL.

In nucleotides, the CDR3 is TGTGCCAGCAGCCCACGGACTTACGAGCAGTACTTC. Translation: CASSPRTYEQYF. The chain links TRBV16 to TRBJ2-7; D is perhaps TRBD2 (5 bases). CDR3 size: 12 residues. CDR1 KGHSY and CDR2 FQNENV come from the germline V gene. The V gene lost 4 bases and the J gene lost 4 bases, with 8 bases spanning the gap.

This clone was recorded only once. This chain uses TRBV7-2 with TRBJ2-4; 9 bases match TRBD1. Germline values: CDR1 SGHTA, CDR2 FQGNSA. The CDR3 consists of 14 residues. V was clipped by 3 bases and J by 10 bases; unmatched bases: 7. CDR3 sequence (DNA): TGTGCCAGCAGCTTTAGAATGGACAGGGGAATTCAGTACTTC. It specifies CASSFRMDRGIQYF. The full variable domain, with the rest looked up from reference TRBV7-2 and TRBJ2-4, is GAGVSQSPSNKVTEKGKDVELRCDPISGHTALYWYRQSLGQGLEFLIYFQGNSAPDKSGLPSDRFSAERTGGSVSTLTIQRTQQEDSAVYLCASSFRMDRGIQYFGAGTRLSVL.

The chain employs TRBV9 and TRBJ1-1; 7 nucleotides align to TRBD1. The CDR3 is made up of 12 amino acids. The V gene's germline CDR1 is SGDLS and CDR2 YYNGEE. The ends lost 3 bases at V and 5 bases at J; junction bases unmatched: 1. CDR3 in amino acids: CASSAGGTEAFF. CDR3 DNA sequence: TGTGCCAGCAGCGCAGGGGGGACTGAAGCTTTCTTT.

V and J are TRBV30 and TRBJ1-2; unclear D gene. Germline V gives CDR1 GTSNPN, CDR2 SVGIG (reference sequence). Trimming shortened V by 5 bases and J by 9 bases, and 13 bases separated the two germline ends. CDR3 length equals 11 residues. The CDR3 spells CAWGGLLSYTF. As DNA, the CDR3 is TGTGCCTGGGGTGGGTTGTTAAGCTACACCTTC.

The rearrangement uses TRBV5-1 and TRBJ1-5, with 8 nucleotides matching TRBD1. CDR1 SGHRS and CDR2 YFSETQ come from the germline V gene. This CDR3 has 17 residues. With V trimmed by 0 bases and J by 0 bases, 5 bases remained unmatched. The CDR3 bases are TGCGCCAGCAGCTTGGCCCCGGGACAGGATAGCAATCAGCCCCAGCATTTT. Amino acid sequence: CASSLAPGQDSNQPQHF. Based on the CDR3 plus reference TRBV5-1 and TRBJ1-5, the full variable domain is KAGVTQTPRYLIKTRGQQVTLSCSPISGHRSVSWYQQTPGQGLQFLFEYFSETQRNKGNFPGRFSGRQFSNSRSEMNVSTLELGDSALYLCASSLAPGQDSNQPQHFGDGTRLSIL.

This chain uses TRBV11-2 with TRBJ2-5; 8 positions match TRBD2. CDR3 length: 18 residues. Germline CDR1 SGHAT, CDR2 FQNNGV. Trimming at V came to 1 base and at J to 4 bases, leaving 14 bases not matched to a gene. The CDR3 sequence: CASSLGAGGPPRLETQYF. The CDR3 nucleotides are TGTGCCAGCAGCTTAGGGGCGGGGGGTCCCCCCAGGTTAGAGACCCAGTACTTC.